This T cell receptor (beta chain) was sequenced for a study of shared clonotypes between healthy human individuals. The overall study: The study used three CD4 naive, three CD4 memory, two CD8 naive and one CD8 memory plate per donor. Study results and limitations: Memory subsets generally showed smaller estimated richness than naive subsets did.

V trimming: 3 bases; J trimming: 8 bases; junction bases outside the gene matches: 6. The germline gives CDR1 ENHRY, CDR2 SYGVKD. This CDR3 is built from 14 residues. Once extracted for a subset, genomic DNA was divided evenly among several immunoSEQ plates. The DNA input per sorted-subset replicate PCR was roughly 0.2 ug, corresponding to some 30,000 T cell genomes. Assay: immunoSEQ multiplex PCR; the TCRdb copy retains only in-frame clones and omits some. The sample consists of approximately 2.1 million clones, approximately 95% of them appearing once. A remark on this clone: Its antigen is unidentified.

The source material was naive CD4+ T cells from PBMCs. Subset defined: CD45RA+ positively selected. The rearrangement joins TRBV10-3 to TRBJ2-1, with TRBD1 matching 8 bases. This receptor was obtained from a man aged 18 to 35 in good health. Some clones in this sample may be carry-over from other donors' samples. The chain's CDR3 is CAISDWTGRDEQFF. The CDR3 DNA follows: TGTGCCATCAGTGATTGGACAGGGCGGGATGAGCAGTTCTTC.